This T cell receptor beta chain was recovered during a study of a mutant IDH1 vaccine in newly diagnosed glioma. At the level of the study: Vaccination started 4-6 weeks after radiotherapy alone, or with temozolomide cycles. Prior therapy was radiotherapy, temozolomide, or both; most received both. Study-wide results and caveats: A vaccine-induced immune response developed in roughly 93% of the patients.

Worth noting for this clone: What it binds is not known.

Time point of the sample: week 47, end of study. What each vaccine dose contained was 300 ug of mutant IDH1 20-mer peptide, accompanied by topical imiquimod. The V and J ends lost 5 bases and 1 base respectively, with 8 bases between them. Germline V gene sequence: CDR1 MNHEY, CDR2 SVGAGI. The CDR3 spans 14 residues. Sequencing was performed with immunoSEQ multiplex PCR; in TCRdb, only in-frame clones are kept and a portion is missing. The table includes roughly 34,000 clones, 80% to 95% detected once. This TCR derives from a middle-aged woman with glioma. The J gene is TRBJ2-2, the V gene TRBV6-5, with D possibly TRBD1 on 5 matching bases. The sample in question was PBMCs, obtained from a glioma patient whose treatment included an IDH1 peptide vaccine. The CDR3 here is CASSHRWNTGELFF. CDR3 coding DNA: TGTGCCAGCAGTCACAGGTGGAACACCGGGGAGCTGTTTTTT.